Following are 25 T cell receptor beta chains from one sample sequenced in a study of identical twins. MiXCR was run by TCRdb on the 5' RACE reads, yielding one entry per CDR3 protein. The sample shows some 760,000 distinct CDR3 sequences, about 20% of them seen only once. The data also belong to a second study, concerning T cells expressing NK-cell markers.

Sequenced sample: PBMCs. These receptors were collected from a woman between 18 and 29 years old in good health.

This sequence joins TRBV7-2 and TRBJ2-4; 8 positions agree with TRBD1. CDR1 and CDR2 (germline): SGHTA, FQGNSA. There are 15 residues in the CDR3. V trimming: 5 bases; J trimming: 5 bases; junction bases outside the gene matches: 8. The CDR3 bases are TGTGCCAGCAGCCCAGGGGGCGCGATGGAAAACATTCAGTACTTC. Protein sequence: CASSPGGAMENIQYF.

This clonotype was seen a handful of times. The chain has TRBV12-3 or TRBV12-4 and TRBJ1-2; weak D call: TRBD1 (5 bases). V was pared by 9 bases and J by 2 bases, with 13 bases between. The CDR3 has 13 amino acids. CDR3 nucleotides: TGTGCCAGAGACAGACTCGACAACTATGGCTACACCTTC. Protein product: CARDRLDNYGYTF.

V usage is TRBV6-2 or TRBV6-3 and J usage is TRBJ2-5, with D possibly being TRBD2 (6 bases). The CDR3 is 12 amino acids. The germline CDR1 and CDR2 sequences are MNHEY and SVGEGT. V was trimmed by 0 bases and J by 11 bases, leaving 10 bases between them. Written as DNA, the CDR3 is TGTGCCAGCAGTTACTCCGCGGGAAGGCAGTACTTC. It encodes CASSYSAGRQYF.

This clonotype turned up a few times. The chain joins TRBV9 to TRBJ1-2; 9 bases are a match to TRBD1. The CDR3 has 16 residues. With V trimmed by 3 bases and J by 8 bases, 14 bases remained unmatched. CDR1 and CDR2 from the germline V gene are SGDLS and YYNGEE. This CDR3 reads CASSDRYSTGGLGYTF. The CDR3 DNA is TGTGCCAGCAGCGACAGATATTCAACAGGGGGCTTGGGCTACACCTTC.

This clonotype was seen many times. V is TRBV2 and J is TRBJ1-5, with D unclear. Deletions cut 6 bases from V and 5 bases from J, with 8 bases between. The CDR3 has 12 amino acids. Per the germline V gene, CDR1 is SNHLY and CDR2 is FYNNEI. CDR3 nucleotides: TGTGCCAGCAGCGATGGGGATCAGCCCCAGCATTTT. It yields the protein CASSDGDQPQHF.

V usage is TRBV5-6 and J usage is TRBJ2-1; the D gene could be TRBD1 or TRBD2 (6 bases each). Germline V gene lookup returns CDR1 SGHDT and CDR2 YYEEEE. The CDR3 has 13 amino acids. V shed 5 bases and J shed 9 bases, with 15 bases lying between them. CDR3 sequence (DNA): TGTGCCAGCAGGACAGGATCCGGGGGTGAGCAGTTCTTC. It is translated as CASRTGSGGEQFF.

In this sample, this clonotype turned up many times. The chain recombines TRBV20-1 with TRBJ1-2; D might be TRBD1 (6 bases). Per the germline V gene, CDR1 is DFQATT and CDR2 is SNEGSKA (reference sequence). V lost 4 bases, J lost 4 bases, and 16 bases lay in between. This CDR3 comprises 14 residues. CDR3: CSATTGSPGYGYTF. CDR3 coding DNA: TGCAGTGCTACTACAGGGTCGCCTGGCTATGGCTACACCTTC.

The chain couples TRBV4-1 to TRBJ2-3; D possibly matches TRBD1 or TRBD2 (5 bases each). The CDR3 is 11 residues long. Germline lookup yields CDR1 MGHRA and CDR2 YSYEKL. The V end lost 2 bases, the J end lost 15 bases, and 12 bases lay between the germline ends. The CDR3 sequence: CASSQRGVKYF. The CDR3 coding sequence is TGCGCCAGCAGCCAACGGGGCGTTAAATATTTT.

This clonotype appeared a few times. The chain links TRBV4-2 to TRBJ2-7; D gene uncertain. Looked up from germline, CDR1 is LGHNA and CDR2 is YNFKEQ. The V gene lost 4 bases and the J gene lost 5 bases, with 9 bases spanning the gap. The CDR3 runs to 12 residues. The CDR3 DNA reads as TGTGCCAGCAGCCTAGATTTGGACGAGCAGTACTTC. Encoded protein: CASSLDLDEQYF.

This chain joins TRBV27 and TRBJ2-7; D gene uncertain. Trimming took off 0 bases at V and 6 bases at J, with 9 bases between the two ends. This CDR3 is built from 13 residues. The germline V gene encodes CDR1 MNHEY and CDR2 SMNVEV (reference sequence). CDR3 residues: CASSLSRPSEQYF. The CDR3 nucleotides read TGTGCCAGCAGTTTATCACGTCCCTCCGAGCAGTACTTC.

The chain uses TRBV25-1 and TRBJ2-2; D remains ambiguous. The CDR3 length is 14 residues. Trimming removed 2 bases at V and 6 bases at J, with 10 bases between. Germline CDR1 MGHDK, CDR2 SYGVNS. The CDR3 region has the DNA TGTGCCAGCAGTGAAATTGGGCCGTCCGGGGAGCTGTTTTTT. It specifies CASSEIGPSGELFF. Variable domain in full (rest from reference TRBV25-1 and TRBJ2-2): EADIYQTPRYLVIGTGKKITLECSQTMGHDKMYWYQQDPGMELHLIHYSYGVNSTEKGDLSSESTVSRIRTEHFPLTLESARPSHTSQYLCASSEIGPSGELFFGEGSRLTVL.

The chain links TRBV7-9 to TRBJ2-4; possibly TRBD1 for D (6 bases). Germline-derived CDR1 and CDR2 are SEHNR and FQNEAQ (reference sequence). V shed 8 bases and J shed 6 bases, with 11 bases lying between them. This CDR3 contains 12 residues. The CDR3 region is CASGTFANIQYF. CDR3 nucleotides: TGTGCCAGCGGGACATTTGCAAACATTCAGTACTTC.

V gene TRBV21-1 combines with J gene TRBJ2-1; TRBD2 reflects the table's D call only, with no check against the DNA. TRBV21-1 has pseudogene status. This CDR3 has 17 amino acids. The DNA for the CDR3 is TGTGCCAGCAACTATACCATCCTAGCGGGGGGGCAGAATGAGCAGTTCTTC. Amino acids: CASNYTILAGGQNEQFF.

Only a few counts were recorded for this clonotype. The chain combines TRBV20-1 with TRBJ2-2, with a weak D call TRBD1 (5 bases). This CDR3 contains 14 residues. From germline, CDR1 is DFQATT and CDR2 SNEGSKA (reference sequence). The V end was cut by 1 base, the J end by 3 bases, with 9 bases between. The CDR3 protein is CSARGGRDTGELFF. The CDR3 DNA reads TGCAGTGCTAGAGGGGGCAGAGACACCGGGGAGCTGTTTTTT.

The V gene is TRBV10-3, the J gene TRBJ2-1; maybe TRBD2 (7 bases). Trimming took off 6 bases at V and 9 bases at J, with 18 bases between the two ends. This CDR3 is built from 14 residues. Germline CDR1 reads ENHRY; CDR2 reads SYGVKD. As DNA, the CDR3 is TGTGCCATCAGCCCGGGGGGCCGCGACGGTGAGCAGTTCTTC. It specifies CAISPGGRDGEQFF.

This clonotype was seen a few times. This sequence joins TRBV5-5 and TRBJ2-1, with D perhaps given as TRBD1 or TRBD2 (5 bases each). The CDR3 loop spans 15 amino acids. Germline V gives CDR1 SGHKS, CDR2 YYEKEE (reference sequence). The V end lost 4 bases, the J end lost 0 bases, and 11 bases lay between the germline ends. The CDR3 reads CASSPGLGSYNEQFF. The DNA of the CDR3 is TGTGCCAGCAGCCCGGGGCTGGGCTCCTACAATGAGCAGTTCTTC.

This clonotype was observed a handful of times. J is TRBJ1-1 and V is TRBV5-1, with D uncertain. Per the germline V gene, CDR1 is SGHRS and CDR2 is YFSETQ. The CDR3 totals 12 residues. V was pared by 1 base and J by 7 bases, with 8 bases between. This chain's CDR3 is CASSLTFDEAFF. The DNA for the CDR3 is TGCGCCAGCAGCTTGACCTTTGATGAAGCTTTCTTT.

This clonotype was seen more than once but under ten times. DNA for the CDR3: TGTGCCAGCAGGGAAAGGGCCCTGAGCTCCTACAATGAGCAGTTCTTC. It yields the protein CASRERALSSYNEQFF. The rearrangement uses TRBV6-2 or TRBV6-3 and TRBJ2-1; D is uncertain. Germline CDR1 and CDR2: MNHEY and SVGEGT. There are 16 residues in the CDR3. The ends were cut back, 6 bases at V and 0 bases at J, with 15 bases in the middle.

Only a few counts were recorded for this clonotype. The V call is TRBV11-1, the J call TRBJ2-2, with D tentatively TRBD1 (6 bases). Trimming left V 4 bases short and J 3 bases short, with 9 bases between. CDR1 and CDR2 from the germline V gene are SGHAT and FQDESV (reference sequence). This CDR3 is 14 amino acids long. The CDR3 nucleotides are TGTGCCAGCAGCTCAGGGGTTGACACCGGGGAGCTGTTTTTT. Its protein product is CASSSGVDTGELFF. The full variable domain, its missing parts supplied by reference TRBV11-1 and TRBJ2-2, is EAEVAQSPRYKITEKSQAVAFWCDPISGHATLYWYRQILGQGPELLVQFQDESVVDDSQLPKDRFSAERLKGVDSTLKIQPAELGDSAMYLCASSSGVDTGELFFGEGSRLTVL.

This clonotype has only a few counts. The chain recombines TRBV7-9 with TRBJ2-1; 7 positions match TRBD2. The CDR3 is made up of 16 amino acids. Looked up from germline, CDR1 is SEHNR and CDR2 is FQNEAQ (reference sequence). Trimming removed 3 bases from V and 6 bases from J; junction bases left unmatched: 11. CDR3 loop: CASSFPSGPGGNEQFF. DNA of the CDR3: TGTGCCAGCAGCTTCCCTAGCGGCCCCGGGGGCAATGAGCAGTTCTTC.

V usage is TRBV12-3 or TRBV12-4 and J usage is TRBJ2-3; no definite D call. The V gene lost 7 bases and the J gene lost 0 bases, with 17 bases spanning the gap. CDR3 length: 16 residues. The CDR3 sequence: CASTGLSGPSTDTQYF. As DNA, the CDR3 is TGTGCCAGCACCGGATTGTCCGGACCCAGCACAGATACGCAGTATTTT.

The J gene is TRBJ2-7, the V gene TRBV28; D is unclear. The germline V and J ends were trimmed by 6 bases and 5 bases, with 8 bases remaining between them. CDR1 is MDHEN and CDR2 is SYDVKM in the germline V gene. CDR3 size: 11 residues. In DNA, the CDR3 is TGTGCCAGCAGGCGACTCAACGAGCAGTACTTC. Translated: CASRRLNEQYF.

This clonotype was observed many times. The chain employs TRBV7-9 and TRBJ2-3; D gene ambiguous. Germline lookup yields CDR1 SEHNR and CDR2 FQNEAQ (reference sequence). The CDR3 totals 11 residues. Trimming took off 7 bases at V and 4 bases at J, with 6 bases between the two ends. Here the CDR3 DNA reads TGTGCCAGCATTATTGCAGATACGCAGTATTTT. Its translation is CASIIADTQYF.

This clonotype has ten or more counts. The chain is built from TRBV6-2 or TRBV6-3 and TRBJ2-7; the match to TRBD2 covers 11 bases. CDR1 is MNHEY and CDR2 is SVGEGT in the germline V gene. V lost 8 bases to trimming and J lost 3 bases; unmatched junction nucleotides: 6. This CDR3 is 14 amino acids long. The CDR3 region is CASLLAGAVYEQYF. The DNA of the CDR3 is TGTGCCAGCCTACTAGCGGGAGCGGTCTACGAGCAGTACTTC.

This clonotype appeared a few times. J is TRBJ2-1 and V is TRBV29-1; D unclear. The germline CDR1 and CDR2 sequences are SQVTM and ANQGSEA. V lost 4 bases to trimming and J lost 5 bases, with 12 bases between them. This CDR3 comprises 13 residues. The CDR3 spells CSVGWGSHNEQFF. CDR3 DNA: TGCAGCGTTGGGTGGGGATCCCACAATGAGCAGTTCTTC.